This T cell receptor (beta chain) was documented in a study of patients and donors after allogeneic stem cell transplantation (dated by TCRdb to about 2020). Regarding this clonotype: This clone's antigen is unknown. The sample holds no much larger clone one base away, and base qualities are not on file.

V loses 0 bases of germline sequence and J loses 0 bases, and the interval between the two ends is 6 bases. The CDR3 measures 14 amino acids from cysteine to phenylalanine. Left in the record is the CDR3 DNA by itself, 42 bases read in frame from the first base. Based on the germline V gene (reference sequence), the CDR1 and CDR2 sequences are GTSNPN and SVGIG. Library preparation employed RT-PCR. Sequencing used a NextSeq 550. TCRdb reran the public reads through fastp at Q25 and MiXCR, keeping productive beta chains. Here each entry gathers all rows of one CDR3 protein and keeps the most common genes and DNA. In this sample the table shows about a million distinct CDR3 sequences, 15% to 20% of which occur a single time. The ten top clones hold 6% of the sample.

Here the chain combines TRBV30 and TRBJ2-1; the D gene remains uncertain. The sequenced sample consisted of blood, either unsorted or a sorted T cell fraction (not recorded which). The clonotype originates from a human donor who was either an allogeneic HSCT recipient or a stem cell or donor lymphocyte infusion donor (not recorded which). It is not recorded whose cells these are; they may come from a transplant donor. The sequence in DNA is TGTGCCTGGAGTGTAGAGAGCTCCTACAATGAGCAGTTCTTC. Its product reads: CAWSVESSYNEQFF.